This TCR beta chain was observed in a study of human T cells and chemical hapten exposure. Time point denoted: patch test 1, 2 weeks after DPC sensitization. Treatment described: therapeutic diphenylcyclopropenone sensitization with weekly scalp DPC. Participating donors were patients with alopecia, aged 18 to 70 years, considered appropriate candidates for DPC. CDR3 length: 13 residues. Germline-derived CDR1 and CDR2 are DFQATT and SNEGSKA (reference sequence). The trim removed 5 bases at V and 5 bases at J, leaving 5 bases unmatched. In TCRdb, the RACE reads were re-called with MiXCR into one record per CDR3 protein. The sample has approximately 90,000 distinct CDR3 sequences; about 11% are singletons. A few counts support this clonotype.

The sample in question was whole blood, obtained in connection with sensitization to the hapten diphenylcyclopropenone (DPC). The chain has TRBV20-1 and TRBJ2-3, with 9 bases aligning to TRBD2. This clonotype originated in a man in his forties with alopecia areata. Some clones in this sample may be carry-over from other donors' samples. The CDR3 coding sequence is TGCAGTGCTTTAGCGGGAGCTGGAGATACGCAGTATTTT. Protein: CSALAGAGDTQYF.